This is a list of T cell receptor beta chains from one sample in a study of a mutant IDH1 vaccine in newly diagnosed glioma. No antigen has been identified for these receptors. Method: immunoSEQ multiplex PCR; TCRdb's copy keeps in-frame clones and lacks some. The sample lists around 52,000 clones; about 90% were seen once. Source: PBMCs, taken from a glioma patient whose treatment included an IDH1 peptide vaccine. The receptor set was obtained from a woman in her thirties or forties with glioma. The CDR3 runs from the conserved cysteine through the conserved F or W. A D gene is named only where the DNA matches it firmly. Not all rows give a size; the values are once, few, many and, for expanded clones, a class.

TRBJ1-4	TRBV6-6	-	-	TGTGCCAGCAGCAAGGGCAGGGGAGCTGGGGGTGAAAAACTGTTTTTT	CASSKGRGAGGEKLFF
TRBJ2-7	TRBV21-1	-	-	TGTGCCAGCAGCAAAGATGGGGACTCACGTGGGTACGAGCAGTACTTC	CASSKDGDSRGYEQYF
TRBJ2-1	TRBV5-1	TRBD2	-	TGCGCCAGCAGCTCTGGGACTAGCGGACTCTACAATGAGCAGTTCTTC	CASSSGTSGLYNEQFF
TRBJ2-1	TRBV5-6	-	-	TGTGCCAGCAGCTTGTCCGGGGCAGGGCGCAATGAGCAGTTCTTC	CASSLSGAGRNEQFF
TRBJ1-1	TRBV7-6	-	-	TGTGCCAGCAGTTTCAGACAGAACACTGAAGCTTTCTTT	CASSFRQNTEAFF
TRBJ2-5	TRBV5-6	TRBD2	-	TGTGCCAGCAGCTACTCCTTGGGGGGAGCGGGGGAGACCCAGTACTTC	CASSYSLGGAGETQYF
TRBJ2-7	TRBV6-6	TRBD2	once	TGTGCCAGCAGTTACCTGACTAGCGGTATCTACGAGCAGTACTTC	CASSYLTSGIYEQYF
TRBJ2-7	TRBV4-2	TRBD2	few	TGTGCCAGCAGCCAAGACGCTTACGGGGGGAGCTCCTACGAGCAGTACTTC	CASSQDAYGGSSYEQYF
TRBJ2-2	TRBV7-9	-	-	TGTGCCAGCAGCCGGCCCCCCGGGGAGCTGTTTTTT	CASSRPPGELFF
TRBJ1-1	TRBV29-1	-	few	TGCAGCGGAGGACAACCCAACACTGAAGCTTTCTTT	CSGGQPNTEAFF
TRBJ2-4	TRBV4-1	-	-	TGCGCCAGCAGCCAGGGACACCCCATGACCCTAGCCAAAAACATTCAGTACTTC	CASSQGHPMTLAKNIQYF
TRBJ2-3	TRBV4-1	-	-	TGCGCCAGCAGCCCTCGCGCGGGGGCCGCAGATACGCAGTATTTT	CASSPRAGAADTQYF
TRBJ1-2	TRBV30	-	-	TGTGCCTGGAGTATAGGGAAAGGCTACACCTTC	CAWSIGKGYTF
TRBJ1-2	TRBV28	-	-	TGTGCCAGCACCAAGGGTGGCAGCCACTATGGCTACACCTTC	CASTKGGSHYGYTF
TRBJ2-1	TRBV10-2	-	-	TGCGCCAGCAGTGTTGGCAGGGTAATAATGAATGAGCAGTTCTTC	CASSVGRVIMNEQFF
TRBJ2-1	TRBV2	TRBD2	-	TGTGCCAGCAGTGCCCTAGCGGGAGGGCCCAATGAGCAGTTCTTC	CASSALAGGPNEQFF
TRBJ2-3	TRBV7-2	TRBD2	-	TGTGCCAGCAGCGCAAGCGGGGGGGCCGTCGGAGATACGCAGTATTTT	CASSASGGAVGDTQYF
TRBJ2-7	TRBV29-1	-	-	TGCAGCGTCCGCGGGGACTCCTCCCGGGACGAGCAGTACTTC	CSVRGDSSRDEQYF
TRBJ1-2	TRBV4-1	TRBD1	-	TGCGCCAGCAGCCAAGTGGGGACAGGGTTCTATGGCTACACCTTC	CASSQVGTGFYGYTF
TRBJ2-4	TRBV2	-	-	TGTGCCAGCATGTACCAGAACATTCAGTACTTC	CASMYQNIQYF
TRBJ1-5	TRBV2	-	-	TGTGCCAGCAGTGAAGCGGAAGAACATCAGCCCCAGCATTTT	CASSEAEEHQPQHF
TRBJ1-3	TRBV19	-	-	TGTGCCAGTAGTATAACGGCGGGGGGTTCTGGAAACACCATATATTTT	CASSITAGGSGNTIYF
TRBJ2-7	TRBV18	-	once	TGTGCCAGCTCACGTTATACACCGGGGCAGTACGAGCAGTACTTC	CASSRYTPGQYEQYF
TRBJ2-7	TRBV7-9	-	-	TGTGCCAGCAGCTTAGGCCCCAAGGTGCGGGATGGCAACGAGCAGTACTTC	CASSLGPKVRDGNEQYF
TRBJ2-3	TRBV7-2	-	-	TGTGCCAGCAGCTTAGCTGTTTTGAGGAGGAGCACAGATACGCAGTATTTT	CASSLAVLRRSTDTQYF
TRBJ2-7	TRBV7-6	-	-	TGTGCCAGCAGCTTAAACCTGCAAGGACAGAACTACGAGCAGTACTTC	CASSLNLQGQNYEQYF
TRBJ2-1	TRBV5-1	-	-	TGCGCCAGCAGTTGGCTGATGGGCAATGAGCAGTTCTTC	CASSWLMGNEQFF
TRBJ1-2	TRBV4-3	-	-	TGCGCCAGCAGCCAAGATAACCCTGCTAACTATGGCTACACCTTC	CASSQDNPANYGYTF
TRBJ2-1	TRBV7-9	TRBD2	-	TGTGCCAGCAGCTTAGGGTACACCGGGACTAGCGGGCGCTACAATGAGCAGTTCTTC	CASSLGYTGTSGRYNEQFF
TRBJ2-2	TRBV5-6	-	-	TGTGCCAGCAGCTTGAGAGGGGGAAGAGGAGGGGAGCTGTTTTTT	CASSLRGGRGGELFF
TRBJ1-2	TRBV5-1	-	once	TGCGCCAGCAGCTTGGCCCCGCAGGATGATGGCTACACCTTC	CASSLAPQDDGYTF
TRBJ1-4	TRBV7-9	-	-	TGTGCCAGCAGCTTACCACCCGGGACCCATGAAAAACTGTTTTTT	CASSLPPGTHEKLFF
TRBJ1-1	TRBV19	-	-	TGTGCCAGTAGTATGAGTCTGAACACTGAAGCTTTCTTT	CASSMSLNTEAFF
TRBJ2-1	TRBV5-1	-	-	TGCGCCAGCAGCTTGCGGGGCCCCAATTACAATGAGCAGTTCTTC	CASSLRGPNYNEQFF
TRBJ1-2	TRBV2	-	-	TGTGCCAGCAGCCAAATGGGAAACTATGGCTACACCTTC	CASSQMGNYGYTF
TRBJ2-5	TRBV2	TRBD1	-	TGTGCCAGCAGTGAGAATCCAGGGGGCTGGGAGACCCAGTACTTC	CASSENPGGWETQYF
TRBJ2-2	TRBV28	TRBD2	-	TGTGCCAGCCAGCGGGGACGAAACACCGGGGAGCTGTTTTTT	CASQRGRNTGELFF
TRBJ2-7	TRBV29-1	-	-	TGCAGCGTGGCGGCGGGATCCTACGAGCAGTACTTC	CSVAAGSYEQYF
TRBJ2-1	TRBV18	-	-	TGTGCCAGCTCACCAGCCGGGGGCCTTTACAATGAGCAGTTCTTC	CASSPAGGLYNEQFF
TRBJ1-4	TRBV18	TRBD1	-	TGTGCCAGCTCACCCGGGACAGGGGCCGAAAAACTGTTTTTT	CASSPGTGAEKLFF